The 18 T cell receptor beta chains listed next were all sequenced from one sample in a study of stem cell transplantation in POMP-related autoinflammatory disease. Profiled with immunoSEQ multiplex PCR; TCRdb holds only in-frame clones, not every one. Of some 68,000 clones detected, approximately 91% appear once; the ten largest clones hold around 0.66%. Material: CD4+ T cells from PBMCs, obtained after stem cell transplantation. The receptors were gathered from a human patient with POMP-related autoinflammation and immune dysregulation (PRAID). A subset of T cells may come from the graft donor.

The genes are TRBV28 and TRBJ2-4, with TRBD2 as a possible D gene (5 bases). Deletions cut 6 bases from V and 8 bases from J, with 17 bases between. CDR1 is MDHEN and CDR2 is SYDVKM in the germline V gene. The CDR3 spans 14 residues. In nucleotides, the CDR3 is TGTGCCAGCAGCCCCATCTCGGGGAGCGACATTCAGTACTTC. It is translated as CASSPISGSDIQYF. The full variable domain, with the rest looked up from reference TRBV28 and TRBJ2-4, is DVKVTQSSRYLVKRTGEKVFLECVQDMDHENMFWYRQDPGLGLRLIYFSYDVKMKEKGDIPEGYSVSREKKERFSLILESASTNQTSMYLCASSPISGSDIQYFGAGTRLSVL.

The CDR3: CASSWGGTGAGEQYV. Written as DNA, the CDR3 is TGCGCCAGCAGCTGGGGGGGGACAGGGGCTGGCGAGCAGTACGTC. This chain links TRBV5-1 with TRBJ2-7; 10 positions agree with TRBD1. CDR1 is SGHRS and CDR2 is YFSETQ in the germline V gene. With 3 bases clipped from V and 6 bases from J, the junction kept 9 bases outside the gene matches. There are 15 residues in the CDR3.

The chain is built from TRBV6-6 and TRBJ2-3; TRBD2 matches 8 bases. This CDR3 comprises 16 residues. The V and J ends lost 5 bases and 2 bases, in that order; junction bases with no gene match: 9. Germline V lookup: CDR1 MNHNY, CDR2 SVGAGI (reference sequence). The CDR3 DNA sequence: TGTGCCAGCAGTCCGGGGGGGGTCGGACACACAGATACGCAGTATTTT. It translates to CASSPGGVGHTDTQYF.

V and J are TRBV6-6 and TRBJ1-5; D is unclear. Germline values: CDR1 MNHNY, CDR2 SVGAGI (reference sequence). V dropped 4 bases and J dropped 2 bases, with 15 bases sitting between them. The CDR3 is 16 residues long. This CDR3 reads CASSFRAKTGNQPQHF. Written as DNA, the CDR3 is TGTGCCAGCAGTTTTCGGGCCAAGACCGGCAATCAGCCCCAGCATTTT.

The V gene is TRBV28, the J gene TRBJ1-2; no clear D. The germline V gene encodes CDR1 MDHEN and CDR2 SYDVKM. The CDR3 runs 17 residues. The V end was cut by 2 bases, the J end by 5 bases, with 21 bases between. The chain's CDR3 is CASSLVFRLGMGYGYTF. The CDR3 DNA sequence: TGTGCCAGCAGTTTAGTTTTTCGTCTGGGGATGGGGTATGGCTACACCTTC.

V usage is TRBV5-1 and J usage is TRBJ1-4; 8 bases are a match to TRBD1. This CDR3 has 16 residues. The germline V gene encodes CDR1 SGHRS and CDR2 YFSETQ. V dropped 3 bases and J dropped 4; count of bases not matched to a gene: 8. In DNA, the CDR3 is TGCGCCAGCAGCTCGAGACCGGACAGGGTTAATGAAAAACTGTTTTTT. It encodes CASSSRPDRVNEKLFF.

This chain connects TRBV3-1 (or the pseudogene TRBV3-2) to TRBJ2-7; 9 bases map to TRBD1. Germline-derived CDR1 and CDR2 are LGHDT and YNNKEL (reference sequence). Trimming removed 4 bases from V and 4 bases from J; junction bases left unmatched: 2. This CDR3 region has 13 residues. The CDR3 DNA is TGTGCCAGCAGCCCGACAGGGGGATACGAGCAGTACGTC. Protein: CASSPTGGYEQYV.

The chain recombines TRBV7-6 with TRBJ2-5; D possibly uses TRBD1 or TRBD2 (5 bases each). The germline CDR1 and CDR2 sequences are SGHVS and FNYEAQ. Trimming cost V 5 bases and J 4 bases, with 20 bases left between them. The CDR3 consists of 16 residues. CDR3 sequence: CASSPGIAGRGETQYF. The CDR3 nucleotides are TGTGCCAGCAGCCCGGGTATCGCGGGTAGGGGAGAGACCCAGTACTTC.

This chain connects TRBV29-1 to TRBJ2-5; the match to TRBD2 covers 7 bases. This CDR3 region has 12 residues. V lost 1 base, J lost 5 bases, and 1 base stayed unmatched. In germline, CDR1 is SQVTM, CDR2 ANQGSEA. CDR3 nucleotides: TGCAGCGTTGAAGTGGGGGGGGAGACCCAGTACTTC. Its protein is CSVEVGGETQYF.

The CDR3 DNA follows: TGCGCCAGCAGCTTGGCAGGACTAGACCACATAGATACGCAGTATTTT. Protein product: CASSLAGLDHIDTQYF. The chain combines TRBV5-1 with TRBJ2-3, with 7 bases that match TRBD2. The V gene end was trimmed by 0 bases and the J gene end by 5 bases; junction bases not matched to a gene: 9. The CDR3 runs to 16 residues. The germline V gene has CDR1 SGHRS and CDR2 YFSETQ.

This clone was found once. This chain joins TRBV12-3 or TRBV12-4 and TRBJ2-3; no clear D. V shed 5 bases and J shed 3 bases, with 9 bases lying between them. There are 13 residues in the CDR3. The CDR3 nucleotides read TGTGCCAGCAGTCCTTGGGGAACAGATACGCAGTATTTT. It codes for CASSPWGTDTQYF.

This sequence joins TRBV2 and TRBJ2-7; 13 nucleotides agree with TRBD2. Per germline, CDR1 SNHLY and CDR2 FYNNEI. J gave up 4 bases and V 4 bases, and 1 base lay outside the gene matches. CDR3 size: 14 residues. Written as DNA, the CDR3 is TGTGCCAGCAGTGGACTAGCGGGAGGTTACGAGCAGTACTTC. Translation gives CASSGLAGGYEQYF.

The chain links TRBV5-1 to TRBJ2-3; 9 bases line up with TRBD2. V was clipped by 5 bases and J by 1 base; unmatched bases: 11. The CDR3 spans 17 residues. Germline lookup yields CDR1 SGHRS and CDR2 YFSETQ. CDR3 amino acids: CASSPNPQRGGTDTQYF. CDR3 in DNA: TGCGCCAGCAGTCCCAACCCCCAGCGGGGGGGCACAGATACGCAGTATTTT. The whole variable domain, remainder taken from reference TRBV5-1 and TRBJ2-3, is KAGVTQTPRYLIKTRGQQVTLSCSPISGHRSVSWYQQTPGQGLQFLFEYFSETQRNKGNFPGRFSGRQFSNSRSEMNVSTLELGDSALYLCASSPNPQRGGTDTQYFGPGTRLTVL.

The chain recombines TRBV5-1 with TRBJ2-7; 14 bases align to TRBD2. CDR3 length equals 16 residues. CDR1 and CDR2 from the germline V gene are SGHRS and YFSETQ. The V and J ends lost 4 bases and 2 bases, in that order; junction bases with no gene match: 5. As DNA, the CDR3 is TGCGCCAGCAGCCCACCGGGACTAGCGGGAGCCTACGAGCAGTACTTC. Translating gives CASSPPGLAGAYEQYF.

The chain uses TRBV7-2 and TRBJ1-5; D remains ambiguous. Germline assignment: CDR1 SGHTA and CDR2 FQGNSA. The CDR3 has 13 amino acids. Trimming removed 5 bases at V and 6 bases at J, with 11 bases between. The CDR3: CASSRGFGQPQHF. The CDR3 coding sequence is TGTGCCAGCAGCCGGGGTTTCGGTCAGCCCCAGCATTTT.

This rearrangement joins TRBV28 to TRBJ1-5; possibly TRBD1 for D (5 bases). Germline V gives CDR1 MDHEN, CDR2 SYDVKM. The CDR3 consists of 15 residues. V lost 0 bases to trimming and J lost 4 bases, with 10 bases between them. The CDR3 DNA is TGTGCCAGCAGTTTATGGCCGCGGGGGAATCAGCCCCAGCATTTT. Its protein is CASSLWPRGNQPQHF.

The rearrangement joins TRBV7-9 to TRBJ2-5, with TRBD1 identical over 8 bases. The CDR3 covers 15 residues. Germline lookup yields CDR1 SEHNR and CDR2 FQNEAQ (reference sequence). The V segment lost 4 bases and the J segment 7 bases; nucleotides outside the gene matches: 11. The DNA of the CDR3 is TGTGCCAGCAGCTCCCCCGGGACAGGCGTCCGGACCCAGTACTTC. Amino acids: CASSSPGTGVRTQYF.

The rearrangement uses TRBV28 and TRBJ1-5; D might be TRBD1 (5 bases). V was pared by 5 bases and J by 6 bases, with 8 bases between. The length of the CDR3 is 12 residues. CDR1 is MDHEN, CDR2 SYDVKM, per germline. DNA of the CDR3: TGTGCCAGCAGTACAGGTGGTCAGCCCCAGCATTTT. Translating gives CASSTGGQPQHF.